This T cell receptor beta chain appears in the sequencing data of a study of T cells after yellow fever vaccination. Points from the study as a whole: Abundant clonotypes from the bulk population could get into FACS-sorted repertoires as contaminants.

Germline values: CDR1 MNHEY, CDR2 SMNVEV (reference sequence). The CDR3 sequence is 15 residues long. V gave up 3 bases and J gave up 8 bases, with 19 bases separating them. This clonotype appeared a few times. TCRdb reprocessed the 5' RACE reads via MiXCR and lists one record per CDR3 protein. The data hold 75,000 to 100,000 distinct CDR3 sequences, with around 9.8% observed a single time. Sequencing used CD8+ T cells not binding an NS4B(214-222) dextramer, sorted from PBMCs, obtained roughly 15 days after the first yellow fever vaccination. This rearrangement joins TRBV27 to TRBJ2-5; possible D gene TRBD2, 5 bases. The sequence was collected from a man younger than 30 who received the YFV17D yellow fever vaccine. CDR3 DNA sequence: TGTGCCAGCAGTTTCTTACCGCTTAACGGAGGAACCCAGTACTTC. Protein sequence: CASSFLPLNGGTQYF.